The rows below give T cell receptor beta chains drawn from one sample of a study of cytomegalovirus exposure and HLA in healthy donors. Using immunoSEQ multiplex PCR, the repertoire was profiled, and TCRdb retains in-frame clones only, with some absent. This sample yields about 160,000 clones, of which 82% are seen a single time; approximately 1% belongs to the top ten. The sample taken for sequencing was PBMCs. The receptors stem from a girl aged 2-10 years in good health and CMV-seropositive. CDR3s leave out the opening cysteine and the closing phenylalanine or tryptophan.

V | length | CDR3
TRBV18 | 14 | ASSPPGTSGNNEQF
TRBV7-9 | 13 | ASSLGGASTYGYT
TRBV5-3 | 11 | ASSFFTGTEAF
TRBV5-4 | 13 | ASSLTSGRYNEQF
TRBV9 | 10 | ASSGSGYEQY
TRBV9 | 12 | ASSLGQGAGKLF
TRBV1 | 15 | TSSQDLAAGGPGTQY
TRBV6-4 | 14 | ASSVMGGQGTDTQY
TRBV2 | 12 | ASRGTSGRNEQF
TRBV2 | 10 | ASSPQGEGYT
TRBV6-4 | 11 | ASSATGNTEAF
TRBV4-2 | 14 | ASSPEGSGNTGELF
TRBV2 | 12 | ASNPEREHGELF
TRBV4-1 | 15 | ASSQSGLAGMINEQF
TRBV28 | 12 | ASSRTGQVYGYT
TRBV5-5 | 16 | ASSKQGDGWDWEQPQH
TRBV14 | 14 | ASSQASLEKEETQY
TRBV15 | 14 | ATSRVRASGADTQY
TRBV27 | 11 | ASGRTGGDIQY
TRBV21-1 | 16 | ASSKLGGGLEYYNEQF
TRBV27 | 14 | ASSLSGSGSIYEQF
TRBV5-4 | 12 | ASSSLGGVAEAF
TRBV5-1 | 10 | ASSPNRVGYT
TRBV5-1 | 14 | ASSLAYGGRDYGYT
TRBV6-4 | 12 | ASSDGTSGNEQF
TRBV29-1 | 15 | SSRASMGQGSYNEQF
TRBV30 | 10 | AWSTSYQPQH
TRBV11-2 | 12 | ASSVTGTLYEQY
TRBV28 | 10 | ASSPTGREQY
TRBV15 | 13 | ATSRRQFSGNTIY
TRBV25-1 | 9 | ASSDGQGYT
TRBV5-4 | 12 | ASSTGHSTDTQY
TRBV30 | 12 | AWGSDTVQETQY
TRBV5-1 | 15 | ASSNRGAPVAYNEQF
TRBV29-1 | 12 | SVFIAGDSYEQY
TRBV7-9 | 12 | ASSLGGVTDTQY
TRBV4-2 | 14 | ASSQESSGRAYEQY
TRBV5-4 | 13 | ASSRRDYQGSTQY
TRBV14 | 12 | ASSHGREIKTQY
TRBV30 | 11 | AWRDYRTAEAF
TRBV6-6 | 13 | ASSPRGAANEKLF
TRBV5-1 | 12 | ASTPGAGTGELF
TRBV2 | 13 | ASSLRPGLNTEAF
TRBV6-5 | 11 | ASSFTGFTEAF
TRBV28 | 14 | ASSLLALGGNQPQH
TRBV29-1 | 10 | SVRDTDYGYT
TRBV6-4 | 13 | ASSEETGDTGELF
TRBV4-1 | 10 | ASSSLAGQQF
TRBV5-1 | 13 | ASSLEAAREGNQY
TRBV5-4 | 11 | ASSLITTYEQY
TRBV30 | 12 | AWNRQGGYTEAF
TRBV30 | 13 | AWNLADRGLYEQY
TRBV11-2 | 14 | ASSLDVGQGADEQY
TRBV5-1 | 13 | ASSVTSGASNEQF
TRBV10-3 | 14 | AIGLAGGSGTGELF
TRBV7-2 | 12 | ASSTRQARRKLF
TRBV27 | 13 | ASSFSGLATYEQY
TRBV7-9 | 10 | ASSLDQGRAF
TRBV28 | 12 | ASSPYGGVGTQY
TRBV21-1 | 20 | ASISLYGGTRYSGRAVGELF